A few counts support the clone carrying this T cell receptor (beta chain). What it binds is unknown. The data stem from a study of T cells in Graves' hyperthyroidism and ophthalmopathy. TCR beta CDR3 regions were amplified from RNA. First-round RT-PCR of the TCR CDR3 relied on the HTBI primer set. TCRdb redid the calling of the multiplex PCR reads with MiXCR, one entry per CDR3 protein. This table holds roughly 600,000 distinct CDR3 sequences, approximately 15% found once. Study-wide results and caveats: Most clonotypes expanded in thyroid above 0.001 were likewise present in blood. Ophthalmopathy, as predicted by the model, came a median around 6 months after the prediction.

V lost 3 bases and J lost 3, with 6 bases in between. The CDR3 has 11 residues. Germline loops: CDR1 SQVTM, CDR2 ANQGSEA. This sequence was found in a woman aged 50 to 65 with Graves' ophthalmopathy. The gene calls are TRBV29-1 and TRBJ2-7; D call uncertain. The sample comprised blood. The CDR3 reads CSVEGDYEQYF. Written as DNA, the CDR3 is TGCAGCGTTGAGGGCGACTACGAGCAGTACTTC.